Listed below are T cell receptor beta chains from one sample, sequenced in a study of post-analysis software for immune sequencing data. TCRdb used MiXCR to reprocess the PCR reads, holding one entry per CDR3 protein. Found here are hundreds of thousands of distinct CDR3 sequences, about 40% of them singletons; the top ten hold about 1.5%. The specimen was blood. The receptors here all came from a girl aged 5-17 years with multiple sclerosis. CDR3s include the opening cysteine and the closing phenylalanine or tryptophan. A D gene is named only where the DNA matches it firmly. Clone size is not always given. Where it is, it says once, few, many or a class for expanded clones.

j_call,clone_size,v_call,d_call,cdr3_nt,cdr3_aa
TRBJ1-1,NA,TRBV6-1,NA,TGTGCCAGCACCCGTTCTCAGATAATCAGGAAGCAGGACACTGAAGCTTTCTTT,CASTRSQIIRKQDTEAFF
TRBJ2-5,NA,TRBV9,NA,TGTGCCAGCAGCGTTCAAGGGGTAGAGGAGACCCAGTACTTC,CASSVQGVEETQYF
TRBJ1-5,few,TRBV29-1,TRBD1,TGCAGCGTTATGACAGGGGGTAGCAATCAGCCCCAGCATTTT,CSVMTGGSNQPQHF
TRBJ2-3,few,TRBV9,NA,TGTGCCAGCAGCGGATACGAGGGACCCACAGATACGCAGTATTTT,CASSGYEGPTDTQYF
TRBJ2-1,many,TRBV27,TRBD1,TGTGCCAGCAGGATACAGGGGGCGAATAATGAGCAGTTCTTC,CASRIQGANNEQFF
TRBJ2-1,NA,TRBV24-1,NA,TGTGCCACCAGTGACAGAGGAGACTCAAGGGGTGAGCAGTTCTTC,CATSDRGDSRGEQFF
TRBJ2-1,NA,TRBV20-1,TRBD1,TGCAGTGCTAGAGATGACAGGGACTACAATGAGCAGTTCTTC,CSARDDRDYNEQFF
TRBJ2-1,few,TRBV12-3/TRBV12-4,TRBD2,TGTGCCAGCAGCCAGCGGGAGGGAGACAATGAGCAGTTCTTC,CASSQREGDNEQFF
TRBJ2-5,NA,TRBV19,TRBD2,TGTGCCCGCGGGGGGGCTGAGGAGACCCAGTACTTC,CARGGAEETQYF
TRBJ1-2,NA,TRBV20-1,NA,TGCAGTGCTAGGAGAGGAGGAGACGGCTACACCTTC,CSARRGGDGYTF
TRBJ2-3,NA,TRBV10-3,TRBD2,TGTGCCTCAGTAGCGGGAGTGGAAGATACGCAGTATTTT,CASVAGVEDTQYF
TRBJ2-7,few,TRBV6-5,TRBD1,TGTGCCAGCAGTTACTCCCCTACCGGGACAGGGGTCTACGAGCAGTACTTC,CASSYSPTGTGVYEQYF
TRBJ2-1,NA,TRBV12-3/TRBV12-4,NA,TGTGCCAGCACCCTCTGGGAGGAGCAGTTCTTC,CASTLWEEQFF
TRBJ2-1,few,TRBV5-1,TRBD1,TGCGCCAGCAGCCCGGGACAGAGGAATGAGCAGTTCTTC,CASSPGQRNEQFF
TRBJ2-1,few,TRBV11-2,NA,TGTGCCAGCAGCGCCACTAGCTCGGAGCAGTTCTTC,CASSATSSEQFF
TRBJ1-4,NA,TRBV20-1,TRBD1,TGCAGTGCGCGGCCGGACAGGGTTGGTGAAAAACTGTTTTTT,CSARPDRVGEKLFF
TRBJ2-7,NA,TRBV10-3,NA,TGTGCCATCAGTGAGCTGTACGAGCAGTACTTC,CAISELYEQYF
TRBJ2-1,NA,TRBV7-9,NA,TGTGCCAGCAGCTTGCAGGGTGGCAATGAGCGGTTCTTC,CASSLQGGNERFF
TRBJ2-3,few,TRBV29-1,TRBD2,TGCAGCGTTCTGCGCGGGGGAACAGATACGCAGTATTTT,CSVLRGGTDTQYF
TRBJ2-2,NA,TRBV12-3/TRBV12-4,NA,TGTGCCAGCAGAGATACAGGGAACACCGGGGAGCTGTTTTTT,CASRDTGNTGELFF
TRBJ2-7,few,TRBV5-8,NA,TGTGCCAGCAGCCCCCCAGGTGGGCAGTACTTC,CASSPPGGQYF
TRBJ2-3,few,TRBV5-1,TRBD2,TGCGCCAGCAGGGGAGGTAGCGGGGACAGCACAGATACGCAGTATTTT,CASRGGSGDSTDTQYF
TRBJ2-1,few,TRBV5-5,NA,TGTGCCAGCCTTCGGGTGGGGAGCTCCTACAATGAGCAGTTCTTC,CASLRVGSSYNEQFF
TRBJ2-1,once,TRBV10-3,NA,TGTGCCATCAGTGAGGGGCAGGGAGGACTACCTTCCTACAATGAGCAGTTCTTC,CAISEGQGGLPSYNEQFF
TRBJ2-7,NA,TRBV29-1,TRBD2,TGCAGCGTTGAAACGACTAGCGGGAGTTCGGGGGACAACGAGCAGTACTTC,CSVETTSGSSGDNEQYF
TRBJ2-3,few,TRBV4-1,NA,TGCGCCAGTAGCCAAGGTAGAGGACGGGAGTGGGATACGCAGTATTTT,CASSQGRGREWDTQYF
TRBJ2-2,NA,TRBV9,NA,TGTGCCAGCAGCGCGGGACCGAAGAACACCGGGGAGCTGTTTTTT,CASSAGPKNTGELFF
TRBJ2-7,many,TRBV29-1,TRBD2,TGCAGCGTTGAGGGGCAGGGAGGGTACGAGCAGTACTTC,CSVEGQGGYEQYF
TRBJ1-4,few,TRBV28,TRBD1,TGTGCCAGCAGTTCATTGACAGGGGGGGGTGAAAAACTGTTTTTT,CASSSLTGGGEKLFF
TRBJ2-1,NA,TRBV20-1,TRBD2,TGCAGTGCTGCAACCAGGTCTAGCGGGAGACCCGATGAGCAGTTCTTC,CSAATRSSGRPDEQFF
TRBJ2-7,NA,TRBV20-1,NA,TGCAGTGCAGAAATCGCTAGTAATTCCGAGCAGTACTTC,CSAEIASNSEQYF
TRBJ2-1,NA,TRBV27,TRBD2,TGTGCCAGCAGTTTAACCCCTAGCGGGATATACAATGAGCAGTTCTTC,CASSLTPSGIYNEQFF
TRBJ1-5,few,TRBV6-2/TRBV6-3,NA,TGTGCCAGCAGTTACGGCAGACGTCAGCCCCAGCATTTT,CASSYGRRQPQHF
TRBJ2-7,NA,TRBV5-1,NA,TGCGCCAGCAACACTCTCCCTGGAACATACGAGCAGTACTTC,CASNTLPGTYEQYF
TRBJ2-7,few,TRBV6-1,NA,TGTGCCAGCTCCTACCGGGGGGCGGGGGAATACTACGAGCAGTACTTC,CASSYRGAGEYYEQYF
TRBJ2-7,few,TRBV27,TRBD1,TGTGCCAGCTCCCGGACAGGGGTACCTAACGAGCAGTACTTC,CASSRTGVPNEQYF
TRBJ2-3,NA,TRBV4-1,TRBD1,TGCGCCAGCAGAAAGACAGGGGGGGCAGATACGCAGTATTTT,CASRKTGGADTQYF
TRBJ2-5,NA,TRBV12-3/TRBV12-4,TRBD2,TGTGCCAGCAACGGTGTGGGACTAGCGGCCCAACGCCAAGAGACCCAGTACTTC,CASNGVGLAAQRQETQYF
TRBJ2-7,NA,TRBV5-1,NA,TGCGCCAGCAGCTTGGCCTACAGTAATGAGGAGCAGTACTTC,CASSLAYSNEEQYF
TRBJ1-6,once,TRBV20-1,NA,TGCAGTGCCCGGACCGGATCACCCCCCCACTTT,CSARTGSPPHF
TRBJ1-1,many,TRBV12-3/TRBV12-4,TRBD1,TGTGCCAGCAGCCCGGGACAGGCGAACACTGAAGCTTTCTTT,CASSPGQANTEAFF
TRBJ2-1,NA,TRBV4-1,TRBD2,TGCGCCAGCAGCCAAGATCTAGCGGGGGGCCCCACCTACAATGAGCAGTTCTTC,CASSQDLAGGPTYNEQFF
TRBJ1-5,NA,TRBV20-1,NA,TGCAGTGGGTCAGGAGGGGATAGCAATCAGCCCCAGCATTTT,CSGSGGDSNQPQHF
TRBJ2-2,NA,TRBV5-1,TRBD2,TGCGCCAGCAGCCGAACGCTAGCGGGCTCGAACACCGGGGAGCTGTTTTTT,CASSRTLAGSNTGELFF
TRBJ2-5,NA,TRBV2,NA,TGTGCCAGCAGTCCTCACCGACAGGTTCCCTACCACAGGTACTTC,CASSPHRQVPYHRYF
TRBJ1-2,NA,TRBV12-3/TRBV12-4,TRBD1,TGTGCCAGCAGTTCTGACAGGGGGCAAAATGGCTACACCTTC,CASSSDRGQNGYTF
TRBJ2-7,NA,TRBV12-3/TRBV12-4,TRBD2,TGTGCCAGCGGGGGGGACTGGAGATGCTACGAGCAGTACTTC,CASGGDWRCYEQYF
TRBJ2-7,few,TRBV12-3/TRBV12-4,NA,TGTGCCAGCAGTTTAACGGGGCTAGGGTACGAGCAGTACTTC,CASSLTGLGYEQYF
TRBJ2-7,NA,TRBV4-1,NA,TGCGCCAGCAGCCAAGATGGACCTGGGCCCTACGAGCAGTACTTC,CASSQDGPGPYEQYF
TRBJ1-1,NA,TRBV6-1,TRBD1,TGTGCCAGCAAGATGACAGGGGAAACTGAAGCTTTCTTT,CASKMTGETEAFF
TRBJ1-2,NA,TRBV5-1,TRBD1,TGCGCCAGCAGCTTGGGCAGGGGGCAGTATGGCTACACCTTC,CASSLGRGQYGYTF
TRBJ1-2,few,TRBV12-3/TRBV12-4,NA,TGTGCCAGCAGTTTAGTGGGGGGACGGGGCTACACCTTC,CASSLVGGRGYTF
TRBJ1-1,NA,TRBV30,NA,TGTGCCTGGAGTCTTGGCGGACGGGAAGCTTTCTTT,CAWSLGGREAFF